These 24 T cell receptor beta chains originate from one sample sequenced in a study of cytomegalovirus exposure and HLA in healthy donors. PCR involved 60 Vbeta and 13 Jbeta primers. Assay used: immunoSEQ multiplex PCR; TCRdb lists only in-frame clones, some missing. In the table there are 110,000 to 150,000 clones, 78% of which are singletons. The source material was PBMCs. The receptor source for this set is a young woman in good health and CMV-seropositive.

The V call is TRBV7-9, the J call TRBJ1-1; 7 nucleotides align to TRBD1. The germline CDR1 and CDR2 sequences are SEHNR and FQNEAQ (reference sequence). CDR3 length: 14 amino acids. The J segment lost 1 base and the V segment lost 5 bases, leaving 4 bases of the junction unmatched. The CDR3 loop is CASSRGTANTEAFF. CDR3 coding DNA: TGTGCCAGCAGCCGAGGGACAGCGAACACTGAAGCTTTCTTT.

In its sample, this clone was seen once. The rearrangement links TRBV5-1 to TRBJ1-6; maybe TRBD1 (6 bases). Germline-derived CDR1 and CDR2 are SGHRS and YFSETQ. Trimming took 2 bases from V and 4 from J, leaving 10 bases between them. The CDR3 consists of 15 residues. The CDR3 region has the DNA TGCGCCAGCAGCTTAACAGGGAAATATAATTCACCCCTCCACTTT. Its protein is CASSLTGKYNSPLHF. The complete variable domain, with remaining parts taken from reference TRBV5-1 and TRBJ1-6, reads KAGVTQTPRYLIKTRGQQVTLSCSPISGHRSVSWYQQTPGQGLQFLFEYFSETQRNKGNFPGRFSGRQFSNSRSEMNVSTLELGDSALYLCASSLTGKYNSPLHFGNGTRLTVT.

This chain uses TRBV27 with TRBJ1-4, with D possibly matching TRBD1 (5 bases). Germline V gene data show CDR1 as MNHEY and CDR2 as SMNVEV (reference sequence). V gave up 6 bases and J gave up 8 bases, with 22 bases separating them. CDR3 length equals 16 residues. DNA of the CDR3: TGTGCCAGCAGCCGGGGGGGATTCATGGCGGGCGAAAAACTGTTTTTT. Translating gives CASSRGGFMAGEKLFF.

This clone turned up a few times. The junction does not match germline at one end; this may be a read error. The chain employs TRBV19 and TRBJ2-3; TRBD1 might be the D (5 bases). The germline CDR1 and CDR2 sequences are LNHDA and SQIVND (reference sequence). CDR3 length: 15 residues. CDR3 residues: CASSIANAWGDTQYF. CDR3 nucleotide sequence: TGTGCCAGTAGCATAGCAAATGCGTGGGGCGATACGCAGTATTTT.

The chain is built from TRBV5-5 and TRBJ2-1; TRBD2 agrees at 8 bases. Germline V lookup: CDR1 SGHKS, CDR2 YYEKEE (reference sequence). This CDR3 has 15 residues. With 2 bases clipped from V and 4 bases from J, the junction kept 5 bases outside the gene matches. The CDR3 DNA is TGTGCCAGCAGCTTAGTAGCGGGGTCTTACAATGAGCAGTTCTTC. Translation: CASSLVAGSYNEQFF.

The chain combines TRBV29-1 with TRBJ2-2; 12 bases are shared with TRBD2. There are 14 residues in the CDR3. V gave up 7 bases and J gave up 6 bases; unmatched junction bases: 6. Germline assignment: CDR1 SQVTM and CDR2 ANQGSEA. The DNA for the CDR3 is TGCAGCGCTGCGACTAGCGGGGGTGCCGGGGAGCTGTTTTTT. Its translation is CSAATSGGAGELFF.

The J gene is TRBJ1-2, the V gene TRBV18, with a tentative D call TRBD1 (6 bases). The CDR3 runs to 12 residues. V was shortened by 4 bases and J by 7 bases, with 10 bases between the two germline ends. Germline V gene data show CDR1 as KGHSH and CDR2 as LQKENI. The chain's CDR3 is CASSQGVVGYTF. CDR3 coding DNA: TGTGCCAGCTCACAGGGGGTAGTTGGCTACACCTTC.

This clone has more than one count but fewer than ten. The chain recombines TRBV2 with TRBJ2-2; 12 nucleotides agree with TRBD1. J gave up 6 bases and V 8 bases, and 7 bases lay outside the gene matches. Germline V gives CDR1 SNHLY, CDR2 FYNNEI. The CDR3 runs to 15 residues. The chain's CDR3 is CASEGTGGAPGELFF. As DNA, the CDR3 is TGTGCCAGCGAAGGGACAGGGGGCGCGCCCGGGGAGCTGTTTTTT.

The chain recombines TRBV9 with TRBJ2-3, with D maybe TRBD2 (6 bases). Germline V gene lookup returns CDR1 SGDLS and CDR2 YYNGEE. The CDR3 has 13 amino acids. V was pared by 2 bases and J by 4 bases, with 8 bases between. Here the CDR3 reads CASSVGSPDTQYF. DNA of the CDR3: TGTGCCAGCAGCGTCGGGAGTCCAGATACGCAGTATTTT.

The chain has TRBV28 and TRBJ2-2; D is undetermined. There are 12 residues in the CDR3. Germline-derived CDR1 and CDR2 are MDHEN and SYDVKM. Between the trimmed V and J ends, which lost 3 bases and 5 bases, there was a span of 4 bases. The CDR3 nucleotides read TGTGCCAGCAGTTTCCGTACCGGGGAGCTGTTTTTT. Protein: CASSFRTGELFF.

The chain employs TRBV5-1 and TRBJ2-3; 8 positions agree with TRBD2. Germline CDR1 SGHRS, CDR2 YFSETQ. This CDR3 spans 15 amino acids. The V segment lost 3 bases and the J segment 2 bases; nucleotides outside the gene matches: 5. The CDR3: CASSSLRGATDTQYF. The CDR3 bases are TGCGCCAGCAGCTCCCTGCGGGGGGCCACAGATACGCAGTATTTT.

CDR3 bases: TGTGCCAGCAGCGGAGACAGGGTGAAGAATCAGCCCCAGCATTTT. This sequence encodes CASSGDRVKNQPQHF. The V and J genes are TRBV2 and TRBJ1-5, with TRBD1 matching over 7 bases. With V trimmed by 6 bases and J by 4 bases, 9 bases remained unmatched. The germline CDR1 and CDR2 sequences are SNHLY and FYNNEI. The CDR3 length is 15 residues.

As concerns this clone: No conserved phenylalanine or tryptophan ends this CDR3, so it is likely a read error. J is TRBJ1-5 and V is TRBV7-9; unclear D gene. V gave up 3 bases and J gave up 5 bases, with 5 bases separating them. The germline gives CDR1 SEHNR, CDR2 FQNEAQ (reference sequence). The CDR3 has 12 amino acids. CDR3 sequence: CASSLGDQPQHL. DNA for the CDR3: TGTGCCAGCAGCTTGGGAGATCAGCCCCAGCATCTT.

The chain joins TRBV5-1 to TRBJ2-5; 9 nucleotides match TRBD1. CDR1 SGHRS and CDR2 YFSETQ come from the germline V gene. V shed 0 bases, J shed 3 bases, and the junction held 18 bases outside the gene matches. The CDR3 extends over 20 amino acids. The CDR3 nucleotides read TGCGCCAGCAGCTTGGTGGGGGGGACGAGTTGGACAGGGGTGAAAGAGACCCAGTACTTC. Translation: CASSLVGGTSWTGVKETQYF.

The CDR3 loop reads CASSLRTGGNEKLFF. Here the CDR3 DNA reads TGCGCCAGCAGCTTAAGGACAGGGGGGAACGAAAAACTGTTTTTT. The chain employs TRBV5-1 and TRBJ1-4, with 10 bases aligning to TRBD1. The CDR3 length is 15 residues. CDR1 is SGHRS and CDR2 is YFSETQ in the germline V gene. The trim removed 2 bases at V and 8 bases at J, leaving 6 bases unmatched.

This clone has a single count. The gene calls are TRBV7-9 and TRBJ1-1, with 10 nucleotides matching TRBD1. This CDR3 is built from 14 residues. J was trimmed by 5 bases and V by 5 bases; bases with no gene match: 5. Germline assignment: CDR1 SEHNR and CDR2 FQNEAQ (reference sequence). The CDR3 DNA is TGTGCCAGCAGCCCCACGGGACAGGGGACTGAAGCTTTCTTT. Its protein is CASSPTGQGTEAFF.

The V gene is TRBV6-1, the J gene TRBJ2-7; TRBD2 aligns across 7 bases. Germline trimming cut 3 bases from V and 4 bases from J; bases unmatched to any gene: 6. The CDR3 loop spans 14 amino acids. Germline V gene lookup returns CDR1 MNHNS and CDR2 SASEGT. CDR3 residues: CASSDRGGFYEQYF. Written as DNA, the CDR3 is TGTGCCAGCAGTGACCGCGGGGGTTTTTACGAGCAGTACTTC.

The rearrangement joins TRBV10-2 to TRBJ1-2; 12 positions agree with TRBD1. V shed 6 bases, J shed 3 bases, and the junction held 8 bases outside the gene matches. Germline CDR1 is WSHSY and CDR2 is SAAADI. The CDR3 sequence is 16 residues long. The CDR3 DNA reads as TGCGCCAGCAGAAGAGGGGGGACAGGGGGCGACTATGGCTACACCTTC. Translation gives CASRRGGTGGDYGYTF.

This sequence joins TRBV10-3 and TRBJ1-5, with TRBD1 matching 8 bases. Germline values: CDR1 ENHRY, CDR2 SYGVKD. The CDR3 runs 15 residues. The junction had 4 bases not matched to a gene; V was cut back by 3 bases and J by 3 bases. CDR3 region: CAISERTGPNQPQHF. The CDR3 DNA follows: TGTGCCATCAGTGAAAGGACAGGGCCCAATCAGCCCCAGCATTTT.

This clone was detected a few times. The CDR3 region has the DNA TGTGCCAGCAGTGAACCGGGACAGGGCGATGAAAAACTGTTTTTT. It codes for CASSEPGQGDEKLFF. The chain employs TRBV6-1 and TRBJ1-4; 9 bases fit TRBD1. This CDR3 comprises 15 residues. The V gene's germline CDR1 is MNHNS and CDR2 SASEGT. Trimming removed 2 bases from V and 6 bases from J; junction bases left unmatched: 4.

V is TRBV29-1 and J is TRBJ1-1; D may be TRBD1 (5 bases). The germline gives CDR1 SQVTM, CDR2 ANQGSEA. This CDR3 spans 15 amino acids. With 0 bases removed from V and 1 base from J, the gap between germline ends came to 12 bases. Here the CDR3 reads CSVEDTGGENTEAFF. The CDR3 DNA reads TGCAGCGTTGAAGATACTGGGGGGGAGAACACTGAAGCTTTCTTT.

CDR3 coding DNA: TGTGCCAGCAGCCCCAGCGGAGAGACCCAGTACTTC. Its translation: CASSPSGETQYF. The V call is TRBV5-5, the J call TRBJ2-5; weak D call: TRBD2 (5 bases). Per the germline V gene, CDR1 is SGHKS and CDR2 is YYEKEE (reference sequence). Trimming took 4 bases from V and 4 from J, leaving 8 bases between them. This CDR3 has 12 amino acids.

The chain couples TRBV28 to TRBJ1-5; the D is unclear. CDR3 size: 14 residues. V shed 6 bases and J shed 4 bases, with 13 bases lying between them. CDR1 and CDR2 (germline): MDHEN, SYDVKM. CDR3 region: CASSWRAPNQPQHF. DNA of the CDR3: TGTGCCAGCAGCTGGAGGGCACCAAATCAGCCCCAGCATTTT.

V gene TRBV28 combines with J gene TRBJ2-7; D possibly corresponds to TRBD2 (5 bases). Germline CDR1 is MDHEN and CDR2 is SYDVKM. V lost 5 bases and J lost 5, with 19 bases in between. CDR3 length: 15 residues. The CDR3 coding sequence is TGTGCCAGCAGTACCCGACGGGGTCTTGGCCACGAGCAGTACTTC. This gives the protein CASSTRRGLGHEQYF.